One sample yielded the 32 T cell receptor beta chains listed below, sequenced in a study of neurological immune-mediated disorders. Each CDR3 protein is one row after TCRdb ran MiXCR on the 5' RACE reads. The sample carries roughly 31,000 distinct CDR3 sequences, 20% to 25% recorded once. Specimen: CD4+ T cells from blood. The receptors were sampled from a man in his fifties with HTLV-1-associated myelopathy (HAM/TSP).

This clonotype was detected ten times or more. The CDR3 region has the DNA TGTGCCAGCAGCCTATTCTCAGGAAGTTATGGCTACACCTTC. It encodes CASSLFSGSYGYTF. The chain combines TRBV9 with TRBJ1-2, with unresolved D. Germline V gene sequence: CDR1 SGDLS, CDR2 YYNGEE. Between the trimmed V and J ends, which lost 4 bases and 5 bases, there was a span of 15 bases. CDR3 length: 14 residues.

Ten or more counts support this clonotype. The V and J genes are TRBV20-1 and TRBJ1-1, with unresolved D. In germline, CDR1 is DFQATT, CDR2 SNEGSKA (reference sequence). CDR3 length: 13 amino acids. The V gene lost 6 bases and the J gene lost 11 bases, with 22 bases spanning the gap. In DNA, the CDR3 is TGCAGTGCCCCAGACTCTACAGCCCTAGAGGCTTTCTTT. Translating gives CSAPDSTALEAFF.

This clonotype was recorded many times. The CDR3 loop reads CASSLWVGRQETQYF. In DNA, the CDR3 is TGCGCCAGCAGCTTGTGGGTGGGTCGGCAAGAGACCCAGTACTTC. The chain employs TRBV5-1 and TRBJ2-5; no clear D gene. The ends were cut back, 1 base at V and 2 bases at J, with 12 bases in the middle. Germline V gene sequence: CDR1 SGHRS, CDR2 YFSETQ. The CDR3 is 15 residues long.

In its sample, this clonotype was seen many times. The rearrangement links TRBV6-1 to TRBJ1-1, with no clear D. Germline CDR1 MNHNS, CDR2 SASEGT. This CDR3 has 13 residues. Trimming removed 6 bases at V and 1 base at J, with 9 bases between. CDR3 protein: CASRYKQNTEAFF. Here the CDR3 DNA reads TGTGCCAGCAGGTACAAGCAGAACACTGAAGCTTTCTTT.

This clonotype was detected ten times or more. This sequence joins TRBV20-1 and TRBJ2-4; no reliable D call. The germline gives CDR1 DFQATT, CDR2 SNEGSKA (reference sequence). The length of the CDR3 is 21 residues. Trimming removed 1 base from V and 1 base from J, with 29 bases in between. The CDR3: CSARVVGGWAAGPPAKNIQYF. CDR3 coding DNA: TGCAGTGCTAGAGTTGTAGGTGGTTGGGCAGCCGGTCCCCCGGCCAAAAACATTCAGTACTTC.

This clonotype was seen only a few times. V gene TRBV9 combines with J gene TRBJ2-1; 7 nucleotides agree with TRBD2. Germline trimming cut 0 bases from V and 7 bases from J; bases unmatched to any gene: 4. CDR1 and CDR2 (germline): SGDLS, YYNGEE. This CDR3 contains 14 residues. The CDR3 loop is CASSVAGGLNEQFF. Here the CDR3 DNA reads TGTGCCAGCAGCGTAGCGGGGGGATTAAATGAGCAGTTCTTC.

This clonotype was detected ten times or more. The V gene is TRBV5-6, the J gene TRBJ2-5, with 9 bases aligning to TRBD2. In germline, CDR1 is SGHDT, CDR2 YYEEEE. J gave up 5 bases and V 4 bases, and 15 bases lay outside the gene matches. The CDR3 spans 17 residues. Here the CDR3 reads CASSTQGAGGIRETQYF. CDR3 nucleotide sequence: TGTGCCAGCAGCACCCAGGGAGCGGGAGGCATCCGGGAGACCCAGTACTTC.

This clonotype was counted ten times or more. The chain couples TRBV24-1 to TRBJ2-5; TRBD1 aligns across 8 bases. The V segment lost 4 bases and the J segment 5 bases; nucleotides outside the gene matches: 8. The CDR3 length is 15 residues. Germline-derived CDR1 and CDR2 are KGHDR and SFDVKD. The CDR3 coding sequence is TGTGCCACCAGTGACAACGACAGGGGAAGGGAGACCCAGTACTTC. Its protein is CATSDNDRGRETQYF.

This clonotype was detected many times. The chain is built from TRBV6-6 and TRBJ2-7; TRBD2 matches at 13 bases. Trimming at V came to 6 bases and at J to 6 bases, leaving 8 bases not matched to a gene. From germline, CDR1 is MNHNY and CDR2 SVGAGI (reference sequence). The CDR3 runs to 15 residues. As DNA, the CDR3 is TGTGCCAGCAGCGACTTGACTAGCGGGAGGACCGAGCAGTACTTC. Translating gives CASSDLTSGRTEQYF.

This clonotype was picked up many times. CDR3: CASSLAGVQADGYTF. In nucleotides, the CDR3 is TGTGCCAGCAGCTTAGCTGGGGTTCAGGCAGATGGCTACACCTTC. V and J are TRBV7-2 and TRBJ1-2; D ambiguous. Germline V gene lookup returns CDR1 SGHTA and CDR2 FQGNSA. Trimming removed 0 bases at V and 6 bases at J, with 14 bases between. The CDR3 is 15 residues long.

This clonotype has a count of ten or more. J is TRBJ1-4 and V is TRBV6-5; a weak D match, TRBD1 (5 bases). Trimming removed 6 bases from V and 6 bases from J, with 20 bases in between. Germline CDR1 MNHEY, CDR2 SVGAGI. This CDR3 is built from 16 residues. The CDR3 sequence: CASSPSGDRDYEKLFF. CDR3 bases: TGTGCCAGCAGCCCGTCAGGCGACCGGGACTATGAAAAACTGTTTTTT.

The sample holds many counts of this clonotype. The rearrangement joins TRBV5-1 to TRBJ1-1; D is perhaps TRBD1 (5 bases). V was trimmed by 3 bases and J by 0 bases, leaving 15 bases between them. The CDR3 covers 16 residues. Germline V gene lookup returns CDR1 SGHRS and CDR2 YFSETQ. The CDR3 DNA reads TGCGCCAGCAGCTCCGCCCCGACAGCTTTGAACACTGAAGCTTTCTTT. Its translation: CASSSAPTALNTEAFF.

In its sample, this clonotype ranks as medium-sized (0.01 to 0.1%). The chain couples TRBV5-5 to TRBJ2-5; D is possibly TRBD2 (7 bases). V dropped 4 bases and J dropped 5 bases, with 21 bases sitting between them. The CDR3 consists of 16 residues. Germline CDR1 and CDR2: SGHKS and YYEKEE (reference sequence). CDR3 region: CASSPLVRGGRETQYF. For the CDR3, the DNA is TGTGCCAGCAGCCCCCTTGTGAGGGGGGGCAGGGAGACCCAGTACTTC.

This rearrangement joins TRBV5-4 to TRBJ1-5; D is perhaps TRBD1 (5 bases). The CDR3 loop spans 15 amino acids. Per the germline V gene, CDR1 is SGHNT and CDR2 is YYREEE (reference sequence). The V end was cut by 0 bases, the J end by 2 bases, with 9 bases between. This CDR3 reads CASSLGGDGNQPQHF. In DNA, the CDR3 is TGTGCCAGCAGCTTGGGGGGGGATGGCAATCAGCCCCAGCATTTT. Together with reference TRBV5-4 and TRBJ1-5, the CDR3 gives the full variable domain: ETGVTQSPTHLIKTRGQQVTLRCSSQSGHNTVSWYQQALGQGPQFIFQYYREEENGRGNFPPRFSGLQFPNYSSELNVNALELDDSALYLCASSLGGDGNQPQHFGDGTRLSIL.

V is TRBV24-1 and J is TRBJ2-7, with a possible D match to TRBD1 (5 bases). V was trimmed by 9 bases and J by 4 bases, leaving 21 bases between them. The V gene's germline CDR1 is KGHDR and CDR2 SFDVKD. The CDR3 extends over 15 amino acids. As DNA, the CDR3 is TGTGCCACCGTGCTTGGTGGGGCTTTTTCGTACGAGCAGTACTTC. It codes for CATVLGGAFSYEQYF.

Many counts were recorded for this clonotype. The chain couples TRBV20-1 to TRBJ1-2; D unclear. This CDR3 region has 15 residues. Trimming took off 2 bases at V and 4 bases at J, with 17 bases between the two ends. Germline V gene data show CDR1 as DFQATT and CDR2 as SNEGSKA (reference sequence). The CDR3, as DNA: TGCAGTGCTAGAATAGTGGAGTGGGCCCGCTATGGCTACACCTTC. Translation gives CSARIVEWARYGYTF.

This clonotype was detected ten times or more. The CDR3: CASTLRPGQGAFEQYF. CDR3 DNA sequence: TGTGCCAGCACCCTCCGCCCGGGACAGGGGGCCTTCGAGCAGTACTTC. J is TRBJ2-7 and V is TRBV5-5, with TRBD1 identical over 12 bases. With V trimmed by 6 bases and J by 6 bases, 13 bases remained unmatched. The germline V gene encodes CDR1 SGHKS and CDR2 YYEKEE (reference sequence). This CDR3 is built from 16 residues. Supplemented by reference TRBV5-5 and TRBJ2-7, the full variable domain reads DAGVTQSPTHLIKTRGQQVTLRCSPISGHKSVSWYQQVLGQGPQFIFQYYEKEERGRGNFPDRFSARQFPNYSSELNVNALLLGDSALYLCASTLRPGQGAFEQYFGPGTRLTVT.

This clonotype was recorded at least ten times. The rearrangement links TRBV6-1 to TRBJ1-2; D is perhaps TRBD1 (6 bases). In germline, CDR1 is MNHNS, CDR2 SASEGT. The CDR3 is 14 amino acids. Trimming stripped 6 bases from V and 8 bases from J, with 19 bases between. The CDR3 DNA sequence: TGTGCCAGCAGAAAAGGGGGAGAACCACGAGGCTACACCTTC. It translates to CASRKGGEPRGYTF.

The chain is built from TRBV5-1 and TRBJ2-3, with TRBD2 identical over 12 bases. CDR1 is SGHRS, CDR2 YFSETQ, per germline. Trimming cost V 0 bases and J 4 bases; bases outside gene matches: 12. The CDR3 extends over 19 amino acids. CDR3 DNA: TGCGCCAGCAGCTTGGACGGGAGACTAGCGGGGGTTTCAGCAGATACGCAGTATTTT. Protein product: CASSLDGRLAGVSADTQYF.

This clonotype was counted many times. The V and J genes are TRBV3-1 and TRBJ2-5, with a tentative D call TRBD1 (5 bases). V lost 0 bases to trimming and J lost 0 bases, with 8 bases between them. This CDR3 has 15 residues. Germline CDR1 is LGHDT and CDR2 is YNNKEL (reference sequence). The CDR3, as DNA: TGTGCCAGCAGCCAAGATCAGGGCAACCAAGAGACCCAGTACTTC. This gives the protein CASSQDQGNQETQYF.

The V call is TRBV7-6, the J call TRBJ2-7, with TRBD2 identical over 9 bases. The CDR3 has 18 amino acids. With V trimmed by 1 base and J by 0 bases, 10 bases remained unmatched. Germline loops: CDR1 SGHVS, CDR2 FNYEAQ. The CDR3: CASSLGEREVPISYEQYF. The CDR3 DNA is TGTGCCAGCAGCTTAGGCGAGCGGGAGGTCCCGATCTCCTACGAGCAGTACTTC.

This clonotype was observed many times. This chain links TRBV5-1 with TRBJ2-7; D gene uncertain. This CDR3 is built from 14 residues. Germline V gene lookup returns CDR1 SGHRS and CDR2 YFSETQ. Trimming took 0 bases from V and 2 from J, leaving 9 bases between them. The CDR3 reads CASSLGGPTYEQYF. The DNA for the CDR3 is TGCGCCAGCAGCTTGGGTGGGCCAACCTACGAGCAGTACTTC.

This clonotype was seen repeatedly, ten times or more. The chain couples TRBV16 to TRBJ1-2; unclear D gene. Per the germline V gene, CDR1 is KGHSY and CDR2 is FQNENV. CDR3 length: 13 residues. V shed 3 bases and J shed 0 bases, with 5 bases lying between them. CDR3 residues: CASSQQANYGYTF. The CDR3 DNA reads TGTGCCAGCAGCCAGCAGGCTAACTATGGCTACACCTTC. The whole variable domain, remainder taken from reference TRBV16 and TRBJ1-2, is GEEVAQTPKHLVRGEGQKAKLYCAPIKGHSYVFWYQQVLKNEFKFLISFQNENVFDETGMPKERFSAKCLPNSPCSLEIQATKLEDSAVYFCASSQQANYGYTFGSGTRLTVV.

This clonotype occurred many times. The V call is TRBV28, the J call TRBJ2-7; unclear D gene. Germline assignment: CDR1 MDHEN and CDR2 SYDVKM. This CDR3 has 11 amino acids. V was trimmed by 5 bases and J by 6 bases, leaving 8 bases between them. This CDR3 reads CASSRWVEQYF. CDR3 nucleotide sequence: TGTGCCAGCAGTAGGTGGGTCGAGCAGTACTTC. The full variable domain, rest sourced from reference TRBV28 and TRBJ2-7, is DVKVTQSSRYLVKRTGEKVFLECVQDMDHENMFWYRQDPGLGLRLIYFSYDVKMKEKGDIPEGYSVSREKKERFSLILESASTNQTSMYLCASSRWVEQYFGPGTRLTVT.

Ten or more counts support this clonotype. The CDR3 loop is CSAGDPRGGNQPQHF. CDR3 nucleotide sequence: TGCAGTGCTGGGGACCCTCGCGGGGGCAATCAGCCCCAGCATTTT. V usage is TRBV20-1 and J usage is TRBJ1-5; a weak D match, TRBD1 (5 bases). V lost 5 bases and J lost 2, with 16 bases in between. This CDR3 spans 15 amino acids. The germline V gene encodes CDR1 DFQATT and CDR2 SNEGSKA (reference sequence).

The rearrangement joins TRBV12-3 or TRBV12-4 to TRBJ2-3; possibly TRBD1 for D (6 bases). The CDR3 has 14 residues. The V end was cut by 5 bases, the J end by 3 bases, with 12 bases between. CDR3 bases: TGTGCCAGCAGTCGTCCGCAGGGGACAGATACGCAGTATTTT. Translated, it gives CASSRPQGTDTQYF.

This clonotype was seen repeatedly, ten times or more. The chain carries TRBV6-2 or TRBV6-3 and TRBJ2-6; D remains ambiguous. V lost 2 bases, J lost 0 bases, and 8 bases lay in between. Germline V gives CDR1 MNHEY, CDR2 SVGEGT. This CDR3 is built from 16 residues. The CDR3 DNA reads as TGTGCCAGCAGTTACCGGACCGGCTCTGGGGCCAACGTCCTGACTTTC. The encoded protein is CASSYRTGSGANVLTF.

This clonotype was recorded at least ten times. CDR3 in DNA: TGCAGTGCTAGACCGGGACAGTGGAACACTGAAGCTTTCTTT. Its translation is CSARPGQWNTEAFF. The chain recombines TRBV20-1 with TRBJ1-1, with 7 positions matching TRBD1. V was clipped by 2 bases and J by 1 base; unmatched bases: 4. The CDR3 covers 14 residues. Germline V CDR1 and CDR2: DFQATT, SNEGSKA (reference sequence).

This clonotype was observed many times. The chain couples TRBV6-6 to TRBJ1-2, with D hard to call. V was cut by 3 bases and J by 7 bases, with 3 bases left in between. The CDR3 extends over 10 amino acids. Per germline, CDR1 MNHNY and CDR2 SVGAGI (reference sequence). In DNA form, the CDR3 reads TGTGCCAGCAGTTATGCTGGCTACACCTTC. This encodes CASSYAGYTF.

In its sample, this clonotype ranks as medium-sized (0.01 to 0.1%). The rearrangement links TRBV7-9 to TRBJ1-6; 9 nucleotides agree with TRBD1. With V trimmed by 3 bases and J by 3 bases, 3 bases remained unmatched. The CDR3 runs 16 residues. Germline V lookup: CDR1 SEHNR, CDR2 FQNEAQ (reference sequence). The CDR3 loop is CASSLGQGFYNSPLHF. Written as DNA, the CDR3 is TGTGCCAGCAGCTTGGGACAGGGCTTCTATAATTCACCCCTCCACTTT.

This clonotype was counted many times. This rearrangement joins TRBV20-1 to TRBJ2-3, with TRBD2 identical over 7 bases. This CDR3 has 14 residues. CDR1 is DFQATT, CDR2 SNEGSKA, per germline (reference sequence). J lost 10 bases, V lost 3 bases, and 13 bases had no gene match. The DNA of the CDR3 is TGCAGTGCTAGGAGTACTAGCGATGGGGATGCGCAGTATTTT. Protein: CSARSTSDGDAQYF.

This clonotype is deemed medium-sized (0.01 to 0.1%). The chain joins TRBV11-2 to TRBJ2-1; D is uncertain. The CDR3 is 12 amino acids. The germline CDR1 and CDR2 sequences are SGHAT and FQNNGV. Trimming stripped 5 bases from V and 7 bases from J, with 9 bases between. As DNA, the CDR3 is TGTGCCAGCAGCCAAAGACGTAATGAGCAGTTCTTC. This gives the protein CASSQRRNEQFF. Full variable domain (outside the CDR3, taken from reference TRBV11-2 and TRBJ2-1): EAGVAQSPRYKIIEKRQSVAFWCNPISGHATLYWYQQILGQGPKLLIQFQNNGVVDDSQLPKDRFSAERLKGVDSTLKIQPAKLEDSAVYLCASSQRRNEQFFGPGTRLTVL.